This T cell receptor (beta chain) was observed in a study of T cell repertoires in cytomegalovirus infection. This clonotype was observed many times. Its antigen is not identified. Unmatched junction bases numbered 2, after V lost 1 base and J lost 9 bases. The CDR3 is made up of 14 amino acids. The V gene's germline CDR1 is SGHTA and CDR2 FQGNSA. Each CDR3 protein gets one entry after TCRdb re-called the reads with MiXCR. Of a few hundred thousand distinct CDR3 sequences in the sample, approximately 40% were seen once. The sequence came from a human donor in good health (CMV status not recorded). Some clones in this sample may be carry-over from other donors' samples. The chain employs TRBV7-2 and TRBJ2-1; 11 nucleotides align to TRBD1. The input for sequencing was cultured PBMCs, taken from culture after CMV antigen stimulation. The CDR3 region has the DNA TGTGCCAGCAGCTTAGGGGACAGGGGGGTTGAGCAGTTCTTC. This sequence encodes CASSLGDRGVEQFF.